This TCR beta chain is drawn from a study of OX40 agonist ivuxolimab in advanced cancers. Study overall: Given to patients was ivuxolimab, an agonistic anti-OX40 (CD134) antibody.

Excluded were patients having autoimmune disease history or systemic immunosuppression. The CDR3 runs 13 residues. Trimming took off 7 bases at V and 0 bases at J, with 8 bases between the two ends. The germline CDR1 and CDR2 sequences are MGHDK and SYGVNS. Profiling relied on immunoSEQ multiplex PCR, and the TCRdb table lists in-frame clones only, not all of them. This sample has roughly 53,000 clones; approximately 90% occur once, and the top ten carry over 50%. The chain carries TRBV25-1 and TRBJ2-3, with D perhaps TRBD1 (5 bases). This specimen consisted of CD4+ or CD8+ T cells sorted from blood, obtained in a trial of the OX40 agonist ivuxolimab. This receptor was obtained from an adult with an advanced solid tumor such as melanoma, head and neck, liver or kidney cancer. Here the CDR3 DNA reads TGTGCCAGCACTGACAGTAGCACAGATACGCAGTATTTT. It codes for CASTDSSTDTQYF. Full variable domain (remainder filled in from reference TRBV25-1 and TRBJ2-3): EADIYQTPRYLVIGTGKKITLECSQTMGHDKMYWYQQDPGMELHLIHYSYGVNSTEKGDLSSESTVSRIRTEHFPLTLESARPSHTSQYLCASTDSSTDTQYFGPGTRLTVL.